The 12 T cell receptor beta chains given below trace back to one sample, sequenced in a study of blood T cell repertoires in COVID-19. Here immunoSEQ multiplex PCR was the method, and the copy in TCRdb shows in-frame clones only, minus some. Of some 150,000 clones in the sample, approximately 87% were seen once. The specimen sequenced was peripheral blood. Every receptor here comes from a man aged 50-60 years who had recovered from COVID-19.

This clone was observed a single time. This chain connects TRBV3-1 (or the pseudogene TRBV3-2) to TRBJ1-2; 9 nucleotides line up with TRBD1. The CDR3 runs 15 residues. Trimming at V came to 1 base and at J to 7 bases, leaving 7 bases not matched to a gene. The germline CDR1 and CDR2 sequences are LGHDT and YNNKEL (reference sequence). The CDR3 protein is CASSQGGGQGGGYTF. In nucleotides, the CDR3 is TGTGCCAGCAGCCAAGGGGGGGGACAGGGCGGTGGCTACACCTTC.

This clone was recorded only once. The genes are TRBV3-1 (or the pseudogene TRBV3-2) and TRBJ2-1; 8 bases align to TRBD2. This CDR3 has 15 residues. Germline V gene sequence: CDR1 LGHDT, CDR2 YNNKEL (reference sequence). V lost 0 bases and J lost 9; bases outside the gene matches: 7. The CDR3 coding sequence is TGTGCCAGCAGCCAAGAACGGGGGGGGCTGGGTGAGCAGTTCTTC. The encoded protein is CASSQERGGLGEQFF.

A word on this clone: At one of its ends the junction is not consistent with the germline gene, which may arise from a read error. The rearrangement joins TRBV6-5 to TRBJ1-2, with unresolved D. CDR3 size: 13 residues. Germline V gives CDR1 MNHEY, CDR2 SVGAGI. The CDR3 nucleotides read TGTGCCAGCAGTTCAGAGGGCCCCTATGACTACACCTTC. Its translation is CASSSEGPYDYTF.

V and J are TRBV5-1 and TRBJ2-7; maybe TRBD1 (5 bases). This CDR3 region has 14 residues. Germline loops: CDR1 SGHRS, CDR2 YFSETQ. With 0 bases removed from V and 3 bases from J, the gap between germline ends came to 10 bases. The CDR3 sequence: CASSLDTGNYEQYF. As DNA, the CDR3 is TGCGCCAGCAGCTTGGATACAGGAAACTACGAGCAGTACTTC.

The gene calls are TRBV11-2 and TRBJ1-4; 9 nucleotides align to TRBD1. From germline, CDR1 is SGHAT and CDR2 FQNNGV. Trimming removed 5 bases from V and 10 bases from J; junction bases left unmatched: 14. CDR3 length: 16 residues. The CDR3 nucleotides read TGTGCCAGCAGCCCACCCCGTAACAGGGGGCGTGCAAAACTGTTTTTT. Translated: CASSPPRNRGRAKLFF.

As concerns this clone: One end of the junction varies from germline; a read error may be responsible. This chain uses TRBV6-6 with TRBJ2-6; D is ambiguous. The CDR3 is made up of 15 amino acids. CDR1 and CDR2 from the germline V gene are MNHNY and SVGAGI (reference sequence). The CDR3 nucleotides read TGTGCCAGCAGTCCACCAGGCTCTGCGGCCAACGTCCTGACTTTC. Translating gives CASSPPGSAANVLTF.

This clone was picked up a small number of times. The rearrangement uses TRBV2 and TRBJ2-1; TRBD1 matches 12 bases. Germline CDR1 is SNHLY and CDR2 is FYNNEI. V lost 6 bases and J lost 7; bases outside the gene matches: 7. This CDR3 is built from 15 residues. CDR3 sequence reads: CASSRDRGRSNEQFF. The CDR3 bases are TGTGCCAGCAGCCGGGACAGGGGGCGATCTAATGAGCAGTTCTTC. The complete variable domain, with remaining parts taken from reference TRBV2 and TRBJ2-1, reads EPEVTQTPSHQVTQMGQEVILRCVPISNHLYFYWYRQILGQKVEFLVSFYNNEISEKSEIFDDQFSVERPDGSNFTLKIRSTKLEDSAMYFCASSRDRGRSNEQFFGPGTRLTVL.

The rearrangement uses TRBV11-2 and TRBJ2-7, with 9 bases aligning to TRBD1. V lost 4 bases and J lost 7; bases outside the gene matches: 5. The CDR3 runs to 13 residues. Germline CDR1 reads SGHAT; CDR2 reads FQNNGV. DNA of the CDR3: TGTGCCAGCAGCTCCGGGACAGGGAGTGAGCAGTACTTC. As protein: CASSSGTGSEQYF.

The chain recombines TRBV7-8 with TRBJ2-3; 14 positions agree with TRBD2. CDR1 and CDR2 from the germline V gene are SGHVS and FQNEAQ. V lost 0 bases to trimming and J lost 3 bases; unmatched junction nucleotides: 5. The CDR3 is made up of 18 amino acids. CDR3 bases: TGTGCCAGCAGCTTAGCGACTAGCGGGGGGGCCTTGACAGATACGCAGTATTTT. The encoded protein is CASSLATSGGALTDTQYF. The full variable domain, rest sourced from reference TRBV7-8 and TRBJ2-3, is GAGVSQSPRYKVAKRGQDVALRCDPISGHVSLFWYQQALGQGPEFLTYFQNEAQLDKSGLPSDRFFAERPEGSVSTLKIQRTQQEDSAVYLCASSLATSGGALTDTQYFGPGTRLTVL.

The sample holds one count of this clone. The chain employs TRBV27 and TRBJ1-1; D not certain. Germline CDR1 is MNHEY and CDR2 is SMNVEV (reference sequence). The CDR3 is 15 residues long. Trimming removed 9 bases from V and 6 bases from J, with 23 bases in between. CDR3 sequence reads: CASGMQDGLLAEAFF. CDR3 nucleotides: TGTGCCAGTGGAATGCAAGACGGACTTCTTGCTGAAGCTTTCTTT.

CDR3 loop: CASSQQGVDEQYF. The DNA for the CDR3 is TGTGCCAGCAGTCAACAGGGGGTGGACGAGCAGTACTTC. The chain couples TRBV25-1 to TRBJ2-7; 8 bases map to TRBD1. With V trimmed by 5 bases and J by 5 bases, 5 bases remained unmatched. The germline V gene has CDR1 MGHDK and CDR2 SYGVNS. This CDR3 is built from 13 residues.

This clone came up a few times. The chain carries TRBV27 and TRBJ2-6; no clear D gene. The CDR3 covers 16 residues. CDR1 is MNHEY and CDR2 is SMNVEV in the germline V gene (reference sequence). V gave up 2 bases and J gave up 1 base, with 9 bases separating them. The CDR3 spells CASSLTYASGANVLTF. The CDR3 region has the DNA TGTGCCAGCAGTTTAACTTACGCATCTGGGGCCAACGTCCTGACTTTC.